This T cell receptor (beta chain) was identified in a study of blood T cell repertoires in COVID-19. Study-wide background: From the United States, Italy and Spain came samples of acute and convalescent COVID-19.

Per germline, CDR1 MNHEY and CDR2 SVGEGT. J gave up 7 bases and V 4 bases, and 7 bases lay outside the gene matches. The CDR3 is 15 residues long. Clones were read by immunoSEQ multiplex PCR, and TCRdb kept only the in-frame ones, dropping some. The table records just over 300,000 clones, about nine tenths of them present only once. The cohort comprised adults aged about 18 to 100 years residing in about 25 US areas. Clinical history as reported by participants underpinned cohort assignment. This chain joins TRBV6-2 or TRBV6-3 and TRBJ2-1; 10 positions match TRBD1. This receptor was taken from a man aged 30 to 45 who had recovered from COVID-19. Sequencing input: PBMCs or T cells enriched from blood (not recorded which). The chain's CDR3 is CASSLTGGAGNEQFF. The CDR3 DNA sequence: TGTGCCAGCAGTTTGACAGGGGGCGCTGGGAATGAGCAGTTCTTC.